This T cell receptor beta chain originates from a study of blood T cells in healthy people across ages. The CDR3 runs 14 residues. Germline CDR1 is LGHNA and CDR2 is YNFKEQ. V was trimmed by 0 bases and J by 9 bases, leaving 14 bases between them. Then a second PCR, running roughly 7 to 11 cycles, was carried out with a sample-barcoded 5' primer and a J-beta primer mix. Unique molecular identifiers of 12 random nucleotides labeled each cDNA. TCRdb re-derived calls from the 5' RACE reads in MiXCR, one entry per CDR3 protein. The table has 450,000 to 700,000 distinct CDR3 sequences, roughly 29% seen once; the top ten hold 15% to 20%.

The sequencing sample was made of blood. The chain carries TRBV4-2 and TRBJ1-2, with D maybe TRBD1 (5 bases). This clonotype was sampled from a woman in her seventies in good health. For the CDR3, the DNA is TGTGCCAGCAGCCAAGATATTGGGGGAGTGAGCTACACCTTC. Translation gives CASSQDIGGVSYTF.